Listed below are T cell receptor beta chains from one sample, sequenced in a study of T cell responses to AZD1222 COVID-19 vaccine. Produced via immunoSEQ multiplex PCR; TCRdb's table is partial and in-frame only. The sample carries approximately 150,000 clones, about 90% recorded once. This specimen consisted of peripheral blood, obtained on day 0 of AZD1222 vaccination. All receptors derive from an adult in good health. Both conserved end residues are part of each CDR3. D genes are given only for firm matches. Clone size, where shown, is once, few, many, or a class for clones that have expanded.

clone size	D gene	V gene	J gene	CDR3 protein	CDR3 DNA
-	TRBD1	TRBV15	TRBJ2-1	CATSREWTGNSYNEQFF	TGTGCCACCAGCAGAGAATGGACAGGAAACTCCTACAATGAGCAGTTCTTC
-	-	TRBV7-2	TRBJ1-3	CASSPQRISGNTIYF	TGTGCCAGCAGCCCCCAGCGGATCTCTGGAAACACCATATATTTT
-	TRBD2	TRBV5-1	TRBJ2-2	CASLPPGAGAGELFF	TGCGCCAGCCTGCCGCCCGGGGCGGGGGCCGGGGAGCTGTTTTTT
-	-	TRBV28	TRBJ1-2	CASSSPGVNYGYTF	TGTGCCAGCAGTTCCCCGGGGGTCAACTATGGCTACACCTTC
-	-	TRBV2	TRBJ2-7	CASSEALRPNTWEQYF	TGTGCCAGCAGTGAAGCGCTTCGACCTAATACGTGGGAGCAGTACTTC
-	TRBD1	TRBV6-5	TRBJ1-1	CASRGQANTEAFF	TGTGCCAGCAGGGGACAGGCTAACACTGAAGCTTTCTTT
-	-	TRBV5-1	TRBJ1-4	CASSLDQGTNEKLFF	TGCGCCAGCAGCTTGGATCAGGGAACTAATGAAAAACTGTTTTTT
-	-	TRBV24-1	TRBJ2-2	CATSDLPTGTGELFF	TGTGCCACCAGTGATTTGCCCACAGGGACCGGGGAGCTGTTTTTT
-	-	TRBV9	TRBJ2-1	CASSVDGSRVNEQFF	TGTGCCAGCAGCGTAGATGGGAGCCGGGTGAATGAGCAGTTCTTC
-	TRBD1	TRBV4-1	TRBJ1-2	CASRARGRDSLNYGYTF	TGCGCCAGCAGAGCAAGGGGCCGGGACAGCCTTAACTATGGCTACACCTTC
-	-	TRBV4-1	TRBJ2-1	CASSQGDEQFF	TGCGCCAGCAGCCAGGGGGATGAGCAGTTCTTC
-	TRBD1	TRBV6-5	TRBJ2-1	CASSKTGSYNEQFF	TGTGCCAGCAGTAAGACAGGGAGCTACAATGAGCAGTTCTTC
few	-	TRBV28	TRBJ1-5	CASSLTYGIQPQHF	TGTGCCAGCAGTTTAACATACGGGATTCAGCCCCAGCATTTT
-	TRBD1	TRBV10-3	TRBJ1-2	CAISDNNRGPYGYTF	TGTGCCATCAGTGATAACAACAGGGGCCCCTATGGCTACACCTTC
-	-	TRBV6-5	TRBJ1-1	CASSSGRGTEAFF	TGTGCCAGCAGTTCCGGTCGCGGAACTGAAGCTTTCTTT
-	TRBD2	TRBV5-1	TRBJ2-7	CATRGGAGGPSYEQYF	TGCGCCACCCGGGGGGGGGCGGGAGGGCCAAGCTACGAGCAGTACTTC
-	TRBD2	TRBV18	TRBJ2-1	CASSPPGLAYNEQFF	TGTGCCAGCTCACCACCAGGACTAGCGTACAATGAGCAGTTCTTC
once	-	TRBV19	TRBJ2-4	CASSIERAGVTKNIQYF	TGTGCCAGTAGTATCGAGAGGGCCGGAGTGACCAAAAACATTCAGTACTTC
-	-	TRBV14	TRBJ2-5	CASSQEGHWGETQYF	TGTGCCAGCAGCCAAGAGGGGCACTGGGGAGAGACCCAGTACTTC
-	-	TRBV19	TRBJ1-5	CASSTTGLGNQPQHF	TGTGCCAGTAGTACCACAGGGCTGGGCAATCAGCCCCAGCATTTT
-	-	TRBV5-1	TRBJ2-7	CASSLRASGPGEQYF	TGCGCCAGCAGCTTGAGAGCGAGCGGCCCGGGAGAGCAGTACTTC
-	-	TRBV7-9	TRBJ1-2	CASSSTDREGNYGYTF	TGTGCCAGCAGCTCGACGGACAGAGAGGGTAACTATGGCTACACCTTC
-	TRBD2	TRBV24-1	TRBJ2-1	CATSDDGRPNEQFF	TGTGCCACCAGTGATGACGGGAGGCCCAATGAGCAGTTCTTC
-	TRBD2	TRBV3-1/TRBV3-2	TRBJ2-1	CASSQTEALAGINEQFF	TGTGCCAGCAGCCAGACCGAGGCACTAGCGGGGATCAATGAGCAGTTCTTC
-	TRBD1	TRBV2	TRBJ1-4	CASSIYRGREKLFF	TGTGCCAGCAGTATCTACAGGGGGCGCGAAAAACTGTTTTTT
-	-	TRBV6-5	TRBJ1-5	CASRIDQGSNQPQHF	TGTGCCAGCAGAATTGACCAGGGGAGCAATCAGCCCCAGCATTTT
-	TRBD1	TRBV7-9	TRBJ2-7	CATQGAPYEQYF	TGTGCCACACAGGGGGCTCCCTACGAGCAGTACTTC
-	TRBD1	TRBV10-2	TRBJ1-2	CASSLQGSYGYTF	TGCGCCAGCAGTTTACAGGGGAGCTATGGCTACACCTTC
-	TRBD1	TRBV19	TRBJ2-1	CASSRDRGNNEQFF	TGTGCCAGTAGTAGGGACAGGGGGAACAATGAGCAGTTCTTC
-	-	TRBV2	TRBJ1-1	CASSQLPGPNTEAFF	TGTGCCAGCAGCCAACTGCCGGGCCCGAACACTGAAGCTTTCTTT
-	TRBD2	TRBV6-6	TRBJ2-7	CASSPRLAGSYEQYF	TGTGCCAGCAGTCCCCGGCTAGCGGGTTCCTACGAGCAGTACTTC
-	-	TRBV30	TRBJ2-7	CAWSVTADYEQYF	TGTGCCTGGAGTGTGACAGCCGACTACGAGCAGTACTTC
-	-	TRBV2	TRBJ2-7	CASSYQVSYEQYF	TGTGCCAGCAGTTACCAGGTGTCCTACGAGCAGTACTTC
-	TRBD2	TRBV5-6	TRBJ2-1	CASSFGGRALYNEQFF	TGTGCCAGCAGCTTCGGCGGGAGGGCTCTTTACAATGAGCAGTTCTTC
-	TRBD1	TRBV6-1	TRBJ1-2	CASSGGDRGAFDGYTF	TGTGCCAGCAGTGGTGGGGACAGGGGGGCTTTTGATGGCTACACCTTC
-	-	TRBV12-3/TRBV12-4	TRBJ1-5	CASNRSPSVSQHF	TGTGCCAGCAACCGATCCCCCTCGGTGTCCCAGCATTTT
-	TRBD1	TRBV10-1	TRBJ2-5	CASSRGTGETQYF	TGCGCCAGCAGTAGAGGGACAGGGGAGACCCAGTACTTC